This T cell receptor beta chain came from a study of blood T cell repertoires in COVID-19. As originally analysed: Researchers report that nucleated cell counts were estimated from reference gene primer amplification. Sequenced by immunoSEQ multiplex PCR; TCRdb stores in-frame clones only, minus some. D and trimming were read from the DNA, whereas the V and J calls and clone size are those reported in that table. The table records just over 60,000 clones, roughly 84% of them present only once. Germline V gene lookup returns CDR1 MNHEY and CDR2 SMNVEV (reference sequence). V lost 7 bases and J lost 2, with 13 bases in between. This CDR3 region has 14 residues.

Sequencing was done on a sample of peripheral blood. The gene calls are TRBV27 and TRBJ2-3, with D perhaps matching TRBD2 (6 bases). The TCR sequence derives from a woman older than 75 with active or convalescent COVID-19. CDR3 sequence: CASNVAGHTDTQYF. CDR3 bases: TGTGCCAGCAATGTGGCGGGGCACACAGATACGCAGTATTTT.